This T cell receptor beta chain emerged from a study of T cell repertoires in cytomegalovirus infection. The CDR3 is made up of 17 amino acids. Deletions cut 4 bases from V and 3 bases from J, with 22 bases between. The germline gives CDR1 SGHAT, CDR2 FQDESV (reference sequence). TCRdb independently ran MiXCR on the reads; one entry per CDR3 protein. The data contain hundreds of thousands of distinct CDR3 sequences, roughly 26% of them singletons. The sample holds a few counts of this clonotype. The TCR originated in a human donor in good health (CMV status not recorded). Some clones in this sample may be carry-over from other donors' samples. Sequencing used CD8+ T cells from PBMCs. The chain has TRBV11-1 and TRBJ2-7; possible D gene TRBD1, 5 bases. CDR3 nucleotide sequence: TGTGCCAGCAGCTCCCCGGAAGTCGGACACCTTCTCTACGAGCAGTACTTC. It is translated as CASSSPEVGHLLYEQYF.